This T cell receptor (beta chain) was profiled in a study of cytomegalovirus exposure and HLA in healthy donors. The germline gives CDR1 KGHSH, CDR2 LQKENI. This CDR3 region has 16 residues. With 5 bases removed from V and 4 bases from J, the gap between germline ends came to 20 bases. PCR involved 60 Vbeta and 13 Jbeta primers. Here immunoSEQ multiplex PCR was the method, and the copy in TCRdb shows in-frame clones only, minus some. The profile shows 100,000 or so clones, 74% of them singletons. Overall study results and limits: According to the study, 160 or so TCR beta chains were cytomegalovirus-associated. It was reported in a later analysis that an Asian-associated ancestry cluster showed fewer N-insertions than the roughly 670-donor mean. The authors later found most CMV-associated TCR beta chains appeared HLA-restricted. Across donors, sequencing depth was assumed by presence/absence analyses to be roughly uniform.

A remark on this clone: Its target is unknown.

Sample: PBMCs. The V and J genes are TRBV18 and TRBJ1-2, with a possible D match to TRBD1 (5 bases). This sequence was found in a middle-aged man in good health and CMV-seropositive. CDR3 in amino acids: CASSGRGRASTYGYTF. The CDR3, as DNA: TGTGCCAGCTCAGGGAGGGGCAGGGCGTCTACCTATGGCTACACCTTC. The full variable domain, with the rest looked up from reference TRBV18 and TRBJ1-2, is NAGVMQNPRHLVRRRGQEARLRCSPMKGHSHVYWYRQLPEEGLKFMVYLQKENIIDESGMPKERFSAEFPKEGPSILRIQQVVRGDSAAYFCASSGRGRASTYGYTFGSGTRLTVV.